This T cell receptor beta chain was captured in a study of T cells in women clearing cervical HPV infection. Background on the study: For cases, blood was sampled a median roughly 150 days after lesion detection, interquartile range roughly 80 to 200 days. Broader study findings: Cases carried less TRBV6-7 than controls: roughly 0.12% versus 0.17%.

The germline V gene encodes CDR1 MRHNA and CDR2 SNTAGT. V shed 8 bases and J 6 bases; nucleotides not matched to a gene: 6. The CDR3 runs to 13 residues. For this clone: Its antigen is unknown. The read ends 3 residues before the CDR3 terminus; that terminus is restored from the germline J gene.

Only in-frame clones appear in the TCRdb table, and some are missing; sequencing was by immunoSEQ multiplex PCR. This sample carries 11,000 or so clones, with roughly 25% going to the ten biggest clones. The sequencing sample was made of blood buffy coat. The gene calls are TRBV6-4 and TRBJ2-2, with 7 nucleotides matching TRBD1. This sequence was found in a woman aged 18 to 75 with a cervical HPV16 infection that either progressed to CIN3+ or cleared (not recorded which). This CDR3 reads CASRQGEAGELFF. The CDR3 bases that were read are TGTGCCAGCCGACAGGGAGAGGCCGGGGAG.